This T cell receptor beta chain was documented in a study of blood T cell repertoires in COVID-19. In its sample, this clone was seen a few times. The table came from immunoSEQ multiplex PCR; TCRdb's copy has only in-frame clones and leaves some out. The sample lists 350,000 or so clones; 88% were seen once. Germline assignment: CDR1 WSHSY and CDR2 SAAADI. J gave up 4 bases and V 3 bases, and 10 bases lay outside the gene matches. CDR3 length: 16 residues. The clonotype comes from a young woman who had been exposed to COVID-19. Material for sequencing was PBMCs or T cells enriched from blood (not recorded which). The gene calls are TRBV10-2 and TRBJ2-7; 9 bases align to TRBD1. This CDR3 is CASSELDRGETYEQYF. For the CDR3, the DNA is TGCGCCAGCAGTGAATTGGACAGGGGAGAAACATACGAGCAGTACTTC.